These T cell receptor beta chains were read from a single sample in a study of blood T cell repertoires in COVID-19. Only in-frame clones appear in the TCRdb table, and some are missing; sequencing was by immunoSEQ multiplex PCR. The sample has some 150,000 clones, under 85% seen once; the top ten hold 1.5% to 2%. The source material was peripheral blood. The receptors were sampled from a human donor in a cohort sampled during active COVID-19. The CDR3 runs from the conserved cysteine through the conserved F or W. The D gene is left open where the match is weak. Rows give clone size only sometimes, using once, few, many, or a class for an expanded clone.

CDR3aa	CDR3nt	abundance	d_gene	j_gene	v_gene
CASSPLGGKNYGYTF	TGTGCCAGCAGCCCCTTAGGGGGAAAAAACTATGGCTACACCTTC	.	.	TRBJ1-2	TRBV9
CASSQASGTGGANVLTF	TGTGCCAGCAGCCAAGCCAGCGGGACAGGAGGGGCCAACGTCCTGACTTTC	once	.	TRBJ2-6	TRBV4-2
CASSLLLDTISGKLFF	TGTGCCAGCAGCTTACTTCTGGACACAATATCCGGAAAACTGTTTTTT	.	.	TRBJ1-4	TRBV7-6
CASSWTGRETQYF	TGTGCCAGTAGTTGGACAGGGAGAGAGACCCAGTACTTC	once	TRBD1	TRBJ2-5	TRBV19
CASSLAAGGPHLLNEQFF	TGCGCCAGCAGCTTGGCAGCGGGAGGGCCCCACCTTCTCAATGAGCAGTTCTTC	.	TRBD2	TRBJ2-1	TRBV5-1
CASSEAGVPDTQYF	TGCGCCAGCAGTGAAGCGGGAGTACCGGATACGCAGTATTTT	.	TRBD2	TRBJ2-3	TRBV10-2
CASSPKAGSSYEQYF	TGTGCCAGCAGTCCTAAGGCAGGAAGCTCCTACGAGCAGTACTTC	.	.	TRBJ2-7	TRBV5-4
CASRGGGSTYEQYF	TGTGCCAGCAGGGGAGGGGGGTCAACCTACGAGCAGTACTTC	.	.	TRBJ2-7	TRBV7-8
CASSPFTGGTETQYF	TGTGCCAGCAGTCCCTTCACAGGGGGGACAGAGACCCAGTACTTC	.	TRBD1	TRBJ2-5	TRBV6-6
CASSLDIGQGFQEQYF	TGTGCCAGCAGCTTAGATATAGGACAGGGGTTTCAGGAGCAGTACTTC	.	TRBD1	TRBJ2-7	TRBV11-2
CASSLGPPKGGTEAFF	TGTGCCAGCAGCTTAGGCCCCCCCAAGGGAGGGACTGAAGCTTTCTTT	.	.	TRBJ1-1	TRBV7-2
CASSVARYSGRIDEQFF	TGTGCCAGCAGCGTAGCTAGGTATAGCGGGAGAATCGATGAGCAGTTCTTC	.	TRBD2	TRBJ2-1	TRBV9
CARSPPTSGRNTGELFF	TGTGCCAGAAGCCCACCTACTAGCGGGAGAAACACCGGGGAGCTGTTTTTT	.	.	TRBJ2-2	TRBV7-5
CASSSAGTGEEKLFF	TGTGCCAGCAGTTCCGCCGGGACAGGGGAAGAAAAACTGTTTTTT	.	TRBD1	TRBJ1-4	TRBV6-5
CASSFPGHDGYTF	TGTGCCAGCAGTTTCCCAGGGCATGATGGCTACACCTTC	once	.	TRBJ1-2	TRBV12-3/TRBV12-4
CASSSRTSDCDEQFF	TGTGCCAGCAGCTCCAGGACTAGCGACTGCGATGAGCAGTTCTTC	.	.	TRBJ2-1	TRBV21-1
CASSQERIKGARGYTF	TGCGCCAGCAGCCAAGAAAGGATAAAGGGGGCGCGTGGCTACACCTTC	.	TRBD1	TRBJ1-2	TRBV4-1
CASSPWTGPYEQYF	TGCGCCAGCAGCCCTTGGACAGGGCCCTACGAGCAGTACTTC	.	TRBD1	TRBJ2-7	TRBV5-1
CASSSTNYGYTF	TGTGCCAGCAGTAGCACTAACTATGGCTACACCTTC	.	.	TRBJ1-2	TRBV28
CASPRGALAKNIQYF	TGCGCCAGCCCGCGCGGGGCTCTAGCCAAAAACATTCAGTACTTC	.	.	TRBJ2-4	TRBV10-1
CASSPLAGYTDTQYF	TGTGCCAGCAGCCCGCTAGCGGGGTACACAGATACGCAGTATTTT	.	TRBD2	TRBJ2-3	TRBV7-9
CASSLAGLAGGPSPLFF	TGTGCCAGCAGCTTAGCCGGACTAGCGGGGGGACCTTCCCCGCTGTTCTTC	.	TRBD2	TRBJ2-1	TRBV7-2
CASSPIDSPVAAQHF	TGTGCCAGCTCACCGATCGACAGCCCCGTAGCGGCCCAGCATTTT	.	.	TRBJ1-5	TRBV18
CASSIDYGGGYTF	TGTGCCAGTAGTATAGACTACGGGGGTGGCTACACCTTC	.	.	TRBJ1-2	TRBV19
CASGWTFGPSEQYF	TGTGCCAGTGGATGGACTTTCGGGCCTTCCGAGCAGTACTTC	.	.	TRBJ2-7	TRBV19
CASSPTQLRTGELFF	TGTGCCAGCAGCCCCACTCAGTTGAGGACCGGGGAGCTGTTTTTT	.	.	TRBJ2-2	TRBV7-2
CASSIGTADLYGYTF	TGCGCCAGCAGCATAGGGACAGCCGACCTCTATGGCTACACCTTC	once	TRBD1	TRBJ1-2	TRBV5-1
CASSLWLAPLSGANVLTF	TGTGCCAGCAGTTTATGGCTAGCGCCTCTCTCTGGGGCCAACGTCCTGACTTTC	.	.	TRBJ2-6	TRBV27
CASSQDGVGYEQYF	TGTGCCAGCAGCCAGGACGGGGTTGGGTACGAGCAGTACTTC	.	.	TRBJ2-7	TRBV7-6
CASSMEFGGQYF	TGCGCCAGCAGCATGGAATTTGGGGGCCAGTACTTC	.	.	TRBJ2-7	TRBV5-1
CASSWSGASGKDTQYF	TGTGCCAGCAGCTGGAGCGGGGCTAGCGGGAAGGATACGCAGTATTTT	.	TRBD2	TRBJ2-3	TRBV7-6
CARSVAGTSGRGMDTQYF	TGCGCCAGATCCGTGGCCGGGACTAGCGGGAGGGGGATGGATACGCAGTATTTT	.	TRBD2	TRBJ2-3	TRBV23-1
CASQPFQGARYGYTF	TGTGCCAGCCAACCATTTCAAGGGGCTCGCTATGGCTACACCTTC	.	.	TRBJ1-2	TRBV27
CASSIQSNQPQHF	TGTGCCAGTAGTATACAGAGCAATCAGCCCCAGCATTTT	.	.	TRBJ1-5	TRBV19
CASSTGTGLSGANVLTF	TGCGCCAGCAGCACCGGGACAGGCCTCTCTGGGGCCAACGTCCTGACTTTC	.	TRBD1	TRBJ2-6	TRBV5-1
CASSLTTGVANEKLFF	TGTGCCAGCAGCTTGACGACAGGGGTGGCTAATGAAAAACTGTTTTTT	.	TRBD1	TRBJ1-4	TRBV5-6
CASSGTGANTGELFF	TGTGCCAGCAGCGGGACAGGGGCGAACACCGGGGAGCTGTTTTTT	few	TRBD1	TRBJ2-2	TRBV7-6
CASSDRLVGDTQYF	TGCGCCAGCAGTGATCGACTAGTGGGAGATACGCAGTATTTT	.	.	TRBJ2-3	TRBV10-1
CASTPSGRGETQYF	TGTGCCAGCACCCCTAGCGGGAGGGGGGAGACCCAGTACTTC	.	TRBD2	TRBJ2-5	TRBV28
CASSLGGTGSYEQYF	TGTGCCAGCAGCTTAGGTGGGACAGGTTCCTACGAGCAGTACTTC	once	TRBD1	TRBJ2-7	TRBV7-6
CASSQTNKGLPYNEQFF	TGTGCCAGCAGCCAAACAAATAAGGGACTACCCTACAATGAGCAGTTCTTC	.	TRBD2	TRBJ2-1	TRBV7-8
CASSEQGLAGGYYNEQFF	TGTGCCAGCAGCGAACAGGGACTAGCGGGAGGGTATTACAATGAGCAGTTCTTC	.	TRBD2	TRBJ2-1	TRBV2
CASSQVSTGGVKLFF	TGTGCCAGCAGCCAAGTCAGCACAGGGGGCGTAAAACTGTTTTTT	.	TRBD1	TRBJ1-4	TRBV4-2
CASSSKGTVNTGELFF	TGTGCCAGCTCCTCCAAGGGGACAGTGAACACCGGGGAGCTGTTTTTT	once	TRBD1	TRBJ2-2	TRBV27
CASSFGTAPSTDTQYF	TGCGCCAGCAGCTTTGGGACAGCTCCTAGCACAGATACGCAGTATTTT	.	TRBD1	TRBJ2-3	TRBV5-1
CASSGREASYEQYF	TGTGCCAGCTCGGGGAGGGAGGCCTCCTACGAGCAGTACTTC	.	TRBD2	TRBJ2-7	TRBV2
CASSSEGLAGPYNEQFF	TGTGCCAGCAGCTCCGAGGGACTAGCGGGACCCTACAATGAGCAGTTCTTC	.	TRBD2	TRBJ2-1	TRBV11-3
CASSSSSGTNEQFF	TGTGCCAGCAGCTCCTCTAGCGGGACTAATGAGCAGTTCTTC	few	TRBD2	TRBJ2-1	TRBV7-3
CASSLERQATQPQHF	TGTGCCAGCAGCTTGGAACGGCAGGCGACACAGCCCCAGCATTTT	few	.	TRBJ1-5	TRBV5-5
CASSENPRDSQQETQYF	TGTGCCAGCAGTGAAAATCCCCGGGACAGTCAACAAGAGACCCAGTACTTC	.	TRBD1	TRBJ2-5	TRBV25-1
CASSRNKRGSNTQETQYF	TGTGCCAGCAGCCGAAATAAAAGAGGGAGTAATACTCAAGAGACCCAGTACTTC	.	.	TRBJ2-5	TRBV7-3